One sample yielded the 24 T cell receptor beta chains listed below, sequenced in a study of OX40 agonist ivuxolimab in advanced cancers. Assay used: immunoSEQ multiplex PCR; TCRdb lists only in-frame clones, some missing. The table records around 60,000 clones, less than 90% of them present only once. Sequenced here: CD4+ or CD8+ T cells sorted from blood, sampled in a trial of the OX40 agonist ivuxolimab. These receptors all stem from an adult with an advanced solid tumor such as melanoma, head and neck, liver or kidney cancer.

The chain employs TRBV10-3 and TRBJ2-2; no firm D call. V lost 0 bases and J lost 1, with 3 bases in between. CDR3 length equals 14 residues. The V gene's germline CDR1 is ENHRY and CDR2 SYGVKD. The CDR3 here is CAISESRNTGELFF. The CDR3 DNA follows: TGTGCCATCAGTGAGTCCAGGAACACCGGGGAGCTGTTTTTT.

The genes are TRBV6-5 and TRBJ2-1; 14 positions match TRBD2. From germline, CDR1 is MNHEY and CDR2 SVGAGI. This CDR3 contains 14 residues. Losses at the gene ends were 6 bases for V and 12 bases for J; bases not matched to a gene: 7. The chain's CDR3 is CASSRTSGGRGQFF. The CDR3 DNA reads as TGTGCCAGCAGCAGGACTAGCGGGGGGAGGGGGCAGTTCTTC.

The V call is TRBV19, the J call TRBJ2-7; possible D gene TRBD1, 6 bases. V gave up 3 bases and J gave up 3 bases, with 15 bases separating them. The CDR3 covers 15 residues. CDR1 and CDR2 (germline): LNHDA, SQIVND (reference sequence). CDR3 nucleotides: TGTGCCAGTAGTATCAGTTTCGGACAGATCTACGAGCAGTACTTC. This sequence encodes CASSISFGQIYEQYF.

The chain combines TRBV19 with TRBJ2-1; no clear D. This CDR3 comprises 14 residues. Trimming stripped 8 bases from V and 1 base from J, with 12 bases between. Germline V lookup: CDR1 LNHDA, CDR2 SQIVND (reference sequence). The CDR3: CASVDSNSYNEQFF. CDR3 nucleotides: TGTGCCAGTGTAGACTCAAATTCCTACAATGAGCAGTTCTTC.

This rearrangement joins TRBV19 to TRBJ1-1; a weak D match, TRBD1 (5 bases). CDR3 length equals 13 residues. Trimming left V 6 bases short and J 1 base short, with 9 bases between. Germline V CDR1 and CDR2: LNHDA, SQIVND (reference sequence). CDR3 region: CASRLDRNTEAFF. In DNA, the CDR3 is TGTGCCAGTAGGCTCGACAGGAACACTGAAGCTTTCTTT.

The genes are TRBV6-5 and TRBJ2-2; D is perhaps TRBD1 or TRBD2 (5 bases each). V lost 7 bases and J lost 7, with 13 bases in between. The CDR3 totals 13 residues. Germline V gives CDR1 MNHEY, CDR2 SVGAGI. The CDR3 region is CASTPGSGGELFF. In DNA, the CDR3 is TGTGCCAGCACCCCAGGGAGCGGCGGGGAGCTGTTTTTT.

This clone was seen just once. The chain employs TRBV6-6 and TRBJ2-5; the D is unclear. Trimming took off 5 bases at V and 0 bases at J, with 13 bases between the two ends. The germline V gene has CDR1 MNHNY and CDR2 SVGAGI (reference sequence). CDR3 length: 15 amino acids. The CDR3 region is CASSVAGGYQETQYF. The CDR3 coding sequence is TGTGCCAGCAGTGTAGCTGGCGGATACCAAGAGACCCAGTACTTC.

This chain links TRBV30 with TRBJ1-5; D uncertain. Germline lookup yields CDR1 GTSNPN and CDR2 SVGIG (reference sequence). The CDR3 covers 14 residues. V lost 0 bases and J 8 bases, leaving 14 bases between the germline ends. Here the CDR3 DNA reads TGTGCCTGGAGTGTAAGAGCGACCGGGGAGCCCCAGCATTTT. This codes for CAWSVRATGEPQHF.

The genes are TRBV9 and TRBJ2-1, with TRBD2 matching over 8 bases. V was pared by 4 bases and J by 10 bases, with 19 bases of the junction left unmatched. The CDR3 consists of 17 residues. From germline, CDR1 is SGDLS and CDR2 YYNGEE. CDR3 DNA: TGTGCCAGCAGCCCCCGCCGTGTAGCGGGACCCTCAAGGGAGCAGTTCTTC. The encoded protein is CASSPRRVAGPSREQFF.

V and J are TRBV29-1 and TRBJ2-5; no clear D. The CDR3 extends over 12 amino acids. V lost 7 bases, J lost 2 bases, and 11 bases lay in between. CDR1 is SQVTM and CDR2 is ANQGSEA in the germline V gene. The CDR3 spells CSATRAQETQYF. The CDR3 nucleotides are TGCAGCGCAACCCGGGCTCAAGAGACCCAGTACTTC.

This chain links TRBV6-6 with TRBJ1-4, with TRBD1 matching 8 bases. V lost 5 bases, J lost 7 bases, and 9 bases stayed unmatched. CDR1 is MNHNY, CDR2 SVGAGI, per germline (reference sequence). The CDR3 runs 15 residues. The CDR3 loop is CASSPTGAGREKLFF. The DNA of the CDR3 is TGTGCCAGCAGTCCGACAGGGGCCGGCCGTGAAAAACTGTTTTTT.

The genes are TRBV19 and TRBJ2-7; 14 bases are shared with TRBD2. Germline CDR1 is LNHDA and CDR2 is SQIVND (reference sequence). This CDR3 comprises 16 residues. After removal of 3 bases from V and 6 bases from J, the junction contained 7 bases not matched to a gene. CDR3 DNA sequence: TGTGCCAGTAGTATGGGACTAGCGGGAGCCGGGCGCGAGCAGTACTTC. It yields the protein CASSMGLAGAGREQYF.

The chain carries TRBV4-1 and TRBJ2-2; 15 bases fit TRBD2. CDR3 length equals 19 residues. Germline V gene sequence: CDR1 MGHRA, CDR2 YSYEKL. Losses at the gene ends were 1 base for V and 5 bases for J; bases not matched to a gene: 8. CDR3 region: CASSQVGLAGGPGTGELFF. In nucleotides, the CDR3 is TGCGCCAGCAGCCAAGTCGGACTAGCGGGAGGGCCGGGGACCGGGGAGCTGTTTTTT.

The chain couples TRBV11-2 to TRBJ2-5, with D perhaps TRBD2 (7 bases). The closer fit of TRBJ2-7 to the DNA end suggests the J call may be wrong. Germline V gene sequence: CDR1 SGHAT, CDR2 FQNNGV. This CDR3 region has 14 residues. Written as DNA, the CDR3 is TGTGCCAGCAGTTGGGGGCTAGCGGCCTACGAGCAGTACTTC. Translated: CASSWGLAAYEQYF.

The chain joins TRBV14 to TRBJ2-2; no clear D. Germline V CDR1 and CDR2: SGHDN, FVKESK. V was shortened by 0 bases and J by 12 bases, with 14 bases between the two germline ends. The CDR3 is 14 residues long. Written as DNA, the CDR3 is TGTGCCAGCAGCCAAGATACCAGAGTAGGGCAGCTGTTTTTT. Encoded protein: CASSQDTRVGQLFF.

J is TRBJ1-3 and V is TRBV9; D is undetermined. The germline V and J ends were trimmed by 4 bases and 0 bases, with 5 bases remaining between them. This CDR3 contains 13 residues. CDR1 SGDLS and CDR2 YYNGEE come from the germline V gene. The CDR3 reads CASSPASGNTIYF. For the CDR3, the DNA is TGTGCCAGCAGCCCCGCCTCTGGAAACACCATATATTTT.

This clone was detected once. The chain links TRBV5-8 to TRBJ1-1; D is ambiguous. The CDR3 runs to 12 residues. Germline CDR1 reads SGHTS; CDR2 reads YDEGEE. Trimming stripped 0 bases from V and 7 bases from J, with 7 bases between. For the CDR3, the DNA is TGTGCCAGCAGCTTGGATTCAGATGAAGCTTTCTTT. As protein: CASSLDSDEAFF. The whole variable domain, filled in from reference TRBV5-8 and TRBJ1-1, reads EAGVTQSPTHLIKTRGQQATLRCSPISGHTSVYWYQQALGLGLQFLLWYDEGEERNRGNFPPRFSGRQFPNYSSELNVNALELEDSALYLCASSLDSDEAFFGQGTRLTVV.

The chain has TRBV6-6 and TRBJ2-3; TRBD1 is a possible D gene (6 bases). CDR1 MNHNY and CDR2 SVGAGI come from the germline V gene (reference sequence). Trimming left V 2 bases short and J 6 bases short, with 6 bases between. This CDR3 has 12 amino acids. The CDR3 DNA reads as TGTGCCAGCAGTTACGACAGGGATACGCAGTATTTT. Amino acid sequence: CASSYDRDTQYF.

The chain has TRBV14 and TRBJ2-3; TRBD1 or TRBD2 may be the D gene (5 bases each). V was trimmed by 6 bases and J by 0 bases, leaving 13 bases between them. Germline V gives CDR1 SGHDN, CDR2 FVKESK. CDR3 length: 15 residues. CDR3 DNA sequence: TGTGCCAGCAGTCTGGGACGAACTAGCACAGATACGCAGTATTTT. Protein sequence: CASSLGRTSTDTQYF.

The CDR3: CASSPFPRMNTEAFF. CDR3 coding DNA: TGTGCCAGCAGCCCCTTCCCCAGGATGAACACTGAAGCTTTCTTT. This chain uses TRBV14 with TRBJ1-1; D unresolved. CDR1 and CDR2 (germline): SGHDN, FVKESK. Trimming took 4 bases from V and 0 from J, leaving 12 bases between them. The CDR3 sequence is 15 residues long.

The chain employs TRBV11-2 and TRBJ2-1; D remains unclear. The CDR3 covers 12 residues. V was clipped by 3 bases and J by 7 bases, with 7 bases between them. From germline, CDR1 is SGHAT and CDR2 FQNNGV. The CDR3 bases are TGTGCCAGCAGCTTGCCCGCTAATGAGCAGTTCTTC. Its protein product is CASSLPANEQFF.

This sequence joins TRBV10-3 and TRBJ2-5, with 11 bases fitting TRBD2. The tail of the sequence fits TRBJ2-7 better, so the J call may be wrong. From germline, CDR1 is ENHRY and CDR2 SYGVKD. This CDR3 contains 14 residues. This CDR3 is CAISSGTSGYEQYF. CDR3 in DNA: TGTGCCATCAGCTCCGGGACTAGCGGCTACGAGCAGTACTTC.

The gene calls are TRBV5-8 and TRBJ1-2; D gene ambiguous. Germline V gene sequence: CDR1 SGHTS, CDR2 YDEGEE. This CDR3 region has 12 residues. The V end was cut by 3 bases, the J end by 5 bases, with 8 bases between. The DNA of the CDR3 is TGTGCCAGCAGCTCCGCCATATATGGCTACACCTTC. This sequence encodes CASSSAIYGYTF. Complete variable domain (other parts from reference TRBV5-8 and TRBJ1-2): EAGVTQSPTHLIKTRGQQATLRCSPISGHTSVYWYQQALGLGLQFLLWYDEGEERNRGNFPPRFSGRQFPNYSSELNVNALELEDSALYLCASSSAIYGYTFGSGTRLTVV.

The chain carries TRBV9 and TRBJ1-2; D gene unclear. Trimming took 0 bases from V and 7 from J, leaving 13 bases between them. Germline V CDR1 and CDR2: SGDLS, YYNGEE. CDR3 length: 14 amino acids. CDR3 nucleotides: TGTGCCAGCAGCGTAGAGGGCAGCATAGCTGGCTACACCTTC. Amino acids: CASSVEGSIAGYTF.